What follows are 28 T cell receptor beta chains derived from one specimen sequenced in a study of regulatory T cells in long-lasting Graves disease. Time point of the sample: newly diagnosed GD, antithyroid drugs for less than 3 months. PBMCs were the source of the RNA used for TCR sequencing. Both iRepertoire HTBI primers and Arm-PCR of CDR3 regions were used to build the TCR beta libraries. One entry per CDR3 protein results from TCRdb running MiXCR on the multiplex PCR reads. Of roughly 410,000 distinct CDR3 sequences detected, over 12% appear once; the ten largest clones hold under 9%. The sample was also reused in another study, on T cells in Graves' hyperthyroidism and ophthalmopathy.

Source: peripheral blood mononuclear cells (PBMCs), taken at new diagnosis, from a patient treated with antithyroid drugs. All receptors derive from a woman in her thirties or forties with Graves disease.

This clonotype was recorded at least ten times. The chain carries TRBV12-5 and TRBJ1-4; D is ambiguous. The CDR3 extends over 12 amino acids. The V end lost 9 bases, the J end lost 0 bases, and 5 bases lay between the germline ends. Germline loops: CDR1 LGHNT, CDR2 FRNRAP. The CDR3 sequence is CASRTTNEKLFF. In DNA, the CDR3 is TGTGCTAGCAGGACAACTAATGAAAAACTGTTTTTT.

This clonotype was counted between two and nine times. The rearrangement uses TRBV5-1 and TRBJ2-6; D call uncertain. CDR1 is SGHRS, CDR2 YFSETQ, per germline. The CDR3 consists of 23 residues. Deletions cut 0 bases from V and 1 base from J, with 29 bases between. DNA for the CDR3: TGCGCCAGCAGCTTGGTTGAGCAGATCGCCGGCAGGCCTCTAAGTTCTGGGGCCAACGTCCTGACTTTC. This encodes CASSLVEQIAGRPLSSGANVLTF.

This clonotype came up many times. This chain joins TRBV7-3 and TRBJ1-4; 7 bases are shared with TRBD1. Germline CDR1 SGHTA, CDR2 FQGTGA. Trimming cost V 5 bases and J 7 bases; bases outside gene matches: 4. The CDR3 has 13 residues. The CDR3 reads CASSTNRGEKLFF. CDR3 nucleotides: TGTGCCAGCAGCACTAACAGGGGTGAAAAACTGTTTTTT.

In this sample, this clonotype turned up a few times. This chain joins TRBV30 and TRBJ2-1; D may be TRBD2 (6 bases). Trimming left V 5 bases short and J 6 bases short, with 17 bases between. The germline V gene has CDR1 GTSNPN and CDR2 SVGIG (reference sequence). The CDR3 is 14 residues long. CDR3 residues: CAWERTTSSNEQFF. The CDR3 DNA reads as TGTGCCTGGGAAAGGACTACTAGTTCCAATGAGCAGTTCTTC.

On this clonotype itself: A read error is likely here: a far larger clone is one base away. The V call is TRBV28, the J call TRBJ2-5, with 8 positions matching TRBD2. The CDR3 contains 15 residues. CDR1 and CDR2 (germline): MDHEN, SYDVKM. With V trimmed by 3 bases and J by 11 bases, 14 bases remained unmatched. The CDR3 nucleotides are TGTGCCAGCAGTTTTCCTAGCGGGCACTACAATGAGCAGTACTTC. Its protein is CASSFPSGHYNEQYF. Full variable domain (rest looked up from reference TRBV28 and TRBJ2-5): DVKVTQSSRYLVKRTGEKVFLECVQDMDHENMFWYRQDPGLGLRLIYFSYDVKMKEKGDIPEGYSVSREKKERFSLILESASTNQTSMYLCASSFPSGHYNEQYFGPGTRLLVL.

This clonotype has a handful of counts. This chain joins TRBV20-1 and TRBJ2-7; 10 nucleotides align to TRBD1. This CDR3 is built from 15 residues. Germline lookup yields CDR1 DFQATT and CDR2 SNEGSKA (reference sequence). Losses at the gene ends were 5 bases for V and 5 bases for J; bases not matched to a gene: 12. The CDR3 region has the DNA TGCAGTGCTGTAATGGGGACAGGGGTTGTCGACGAGCAGTACTTC. This gives the protein CSAVMGTGVVDEQYF.

This clonotype was counted a few times. The chain uses TRBV14 and TRBJ2-1; 7 bases match TRBD2. Germline CDR1 SGHDN, CDR2 FVKESK. CDR3 length equals 16 residues. J was trimmed by 10 bases and V by 3 bases; bases with no gene match: 15. The CDR3 spells CASSQGVAGLGKEQFF. The DNA for the CDR3 is TGTGCCAGCAGCCAGGGGGTAGCGGGCCTGGGGAAGGAGCAGTTCTTC.

The table lists this clonotype with many counts. The chain combines TRBV2 with TRBJ2-4; 7 bases are shared with TRBD1. Germline V gene lookup returns CDR1 SNHLY and CDR2 FYNNEI. The CDR3 has 15 residues. J gave up 4 bases and V 6 bases, and 9 bases lay outside the gene matches. The DNA of the CDR3 is TGTGCCAGCAGCGACAGGGAAGGGGTAAAAAACATTCAGTACTTC. It yields the protein CASSDREGVKNIQYF.

The rearrangement links TRBV12-3 or TRBV12-4 to TRBJ2-1, with D perhaps TRBD1 or TRBD2 (5 bases each). The CDR3 runs 14 residues. Deletions cut 5 bases from V and 12 bases from J, with 20 bases between. The CDR3 DNA sequence: TGTGCCAGCAGTCCTTGGGACCACGGTTGGAGGCAGTTCTTC. As protein: CASSPWDHGWRQFF.

Ten or more counts support this clonotype. The CDR3 DNA sequence: TGTGCCAGCAGCAGAGACAGGGTCGCTGAGCAGTTCTTC. As protein: CASSRDRVAEQFF. The V and J genes are TRBV7-8 and TRBJ2-1, with 7 bases that match TRBD1. Per the germline V gene, CDR1 is SGHVS and CDR2 is FQNEAQ. The J segment lost 9 bases and the V segment lost 5 bases, leaving 7 bases of the junction unmatched. The CDR3 is 13 residues long.

This clonotype was counted ten times or more. The V gene is TRBV3-1, the J gene TRBJ2-7; a possible D gene is TRBD2 (5 bases). This CDR3 comprises 13 residues. Germline lookup yields CDR1 LGHDT and CDR2 YNNKEL (reference sequence). Trimming took off 6 bases at V and 0 bases at J, with 9 bases between the two ends. CDR3 DNA sequence: TGTGCCAGCAGTCCGGGATACTCCTACGAGCAGTACTTC. Encoded protein: CASSPGYSYEQYF.

Comment on this clonotype: This could be a read error, since a much larger clone is one nucleotide away. The gene calls are TRBV12-3 or TRBV12-4 and TRBJ2-5; 7 bases match TRBD2. This CDR3 contains 14 residues. The V segment lost 8 bases and the J segment 2 bases; nucleotides outside the gene matches: 8. CDR3 amino acids: CASGSRAGQETQYF. CDR3 coding DNA: TGTGCCAGCGGTTCAAGAGCGGGACAAGAGACCCAGTACTTC.

This clonotype was seen ten or more times. V gene TRBV29-1 combines with J gene TRBJ1-5; TRBD1 matches at 8 bases. Germline V CDR1 and CDR2: SQVTM, ANQGSEA. Trimming removed 6 bases from V and 1 base from J; junction bases left unmatched: 8. The CDR3 totals 15 residues. The DNA of the CDR3 is TGCAGCGTCACGACAGGGGTGGCGAGCAATCAGCCCCAGCATTTT. It encodes CSVTTGVASNQPQHF.

The chain employs TRBV12-3 or TRBV12-4 and TRBJ2-7; no reliable D call. Trimming took off 5 bases at V and 5 bases at J, with 4 bases between the two ends. The CDR3 runs 10 residues. CDR3 in amino acids: CASSPDEQYF. The CDR3 bases are TGTGCCAGCAGTCCGGACGAGCAGTACTTC.

This clonotype was observed at least ten times. V is TRBV29-1 and J is TRBJ1-1; D remains unclear. V was trimmed by 2 bases and J by 6 bases, leaving 4 bases between them. The CDR3 runs 10 residues. Germline V gene lookup returns CDR1 SQVTM and CDR2 ANQGSEA. In DNA, the CDR3 is TGCAGCGTTGAACAGCCTGAAGCTTTCTTT. Amino acids: CSVEQPEAFF.

This clonotype showed up many times. The genes are TRBV9 and TRBJ1-1, with a tentative D call TRBD1 (5 bases). The CDR3 runs 14 residues. Germline CDR1 reads SGDLS; CDR2 reads YYNGEE. V lost 2 bases and J lost 0, with 8 bases in between. The DNA of the CDR3 is TGTGCCAGCAGCGTTGGAGGGGTGAACACTGAAGCTTTCTTT. Protein product: CASSVGGVNTEAFF. The whole variable domain, remainder taken from reference TRBV9 and TRBJ1-1, is DSGVTQTPKHLITATGQRVTLRCSPRSGDLSVYWYQQSLDQGLQFLIQYYNGEERAKGNILERFSAQQFPDLHSELNLSSLELGDSALYFCASSVGGVNTEAFFGQGTRLTVV.

As regards this clonotype: A far larger clone is one base from this, pointing to a likely read error. V usage is TRBV2 and J usage is TRBJ2-7; 11 bases fit TRBD2. The CDR3 spans 15 residues. Germline CDR1 reads SNHLY; CDR2 reads FYNNEI. The chain's CDR3 is CASSPLAGVFHEQCF. The CDR3 DNA is TGTGCCAGCAGTCCACTAGCGGGAGTGTTCCACGAGCAGTGCTTC.

The CDR3 sequence: CSAKAGGPDTQYF. CDR3 DNA: TGCAGTGCTAAAGCGGGAGGGCCTGATACGCAGTATTTT. The chain combines TRBV20-1 with TRBJ2-3; 10 bases agree with TRBD2. Germline lookup yields CDR1 DFQATT and CDR2 SNEGSKA (reference sequence). Trimming at V came to 4 bases and at J to 6 bases, leaving 4 bases not matched to a gene. The CDR3 runs 13 residues.

This clonotype occurred many times. This chain joins TRBV12-3 or TRBV12-4 and TRBJ2-1; 9 positions match TRBD1. With 6 bases clipped from V and 12 bases from J, the junction kept 12 bases outside the gene matches. The CDR3 loop spans 14 amino acids. This CDR3 is CASRGGQGGLWQFF. CDR3 nucleotides: TGTGCCAGCAGAGGGGGACAGGGCGGGCTTTGGCAGTTCTTC.

This clonotype was seen only a few times. J is TRBJ2-5 and V is TRBV6-5; 8 nucleotides agree with TRBD2. Unmatched junction bases numbered 16, after V lost 2 bases and J lost 5 bases. CDR1 is MNHEY, CDR2 SVGAGI, per germline. The CDR3 totals 18 residues. The CDR3 protein is CASSYLQQDSGSGETQYF. CDR3 in DNA: TGTGCCAGCAGTTACCTCCAGCAGGACAGCGGGAGTGGGGAGACCCAGTACTTC.

This clonotype has a count of ten or more. This chain connects TRBV28 to TRBJ1-2, with 8 positions matching TRBD1. This CDR3 has 15 residues. Trimming at V came to 4 bases and at J to 3 bases, leaving 7 bases not matched to a gene. The germline gives CDR1 MDHEN, CDR2 SYDVKM. The CDR3 here is CASSWDRKLYYGYTF. CDR3 sequence (DNA): TGTGCCAGCAGTTGGGACAGGAAACTTTACTATGGCTACACCTTC.

The chain is built from TRBV12-3 or TRBV12-4 and TRBJ2-1; 8 nucleotides align to TRBD2. V was clipped by 2 bases and J by 4 bases; unmatched bases: 7. The CDR3 spans 16 residues. The chain's CDR3 is CASSLSPGGGYNEQFF. The CDR3 DNA reads TGTGCCAGCAGTTTATCCCCGGGAGGGGGATACAATGAGCAGTTCTTC.

This clonotype has more than one count but fewer than ten. The gene calls are TRBV9 and TRBJ2-3; 10 bases align to TRBD2. Germline trimming cut 6 bases from V and 2 bases from J; bases unmatched to any gene: 6. Germline assignment: CDR1 SGDLS and CDR2 YYNGEE. The CDR3 loop spans 15 amino acids. Here the CDR3 reads CASTPGTSATDTQYF. The CDR3, as DNA: TGTGCCAGCACACCCGGGACTAGCGCCACAGATACGCAGTATTTT.

The chain couples TRBV27 to TRBJ1-1; 11 bases align to TRBD1. Losses at the gene ends were 3 bases for V and 4 bases for J; bases not matched to a gene: 7. Germline V lookup: CDR1 MNHEY, CDR2 SMNVEV (reference sequence). The CDR3 has 16 residues. CDR3 residues: CASSLIPGTGGTEAFF. The CDR3 DNA follows: TGTGCCAGCAGTTTGATTCCCGGGACAGGGGGCACTGAAGCTTTCTTT.

In its sample, this clonotype was seen a few times. V and J are TRBV7-9 and TRBJ1-4; D not resolved. In germline, CDR1 is SEHNR, CDR2 FQNEAQ (reference sequence). The CDR3 runs to 13 residues. V was cut by 5 bases and J by 7 bases, with 11 bases left in between. In DNA form, the CDR3 reads TGTGCCAGCAGCCCCTGGCGGGTTGAAAAACTGTTTTTT. Protein sequence: CASSPWRVEKLFF.

This clonotype was found many times. The chain carries TRBV20-1 and TRBJ2-1; 9 positions agree with TRBD2. The CDR3 is 14 amino acids. With V trimmed by 1 base and J by 6 bases, 4 bases remained unmatched. Germline V gene data show CDR1 as DFQATT and CDR2 as SNEGSKA (reference sequence). The CDR3 DNA follows: TGCAGTGCTAGAGTGGCTAGCGGGGCCAATGAGCAGTTCTTC. This gives the protein CSARVASGANEQFF.

Only a few counts were recorded for this clonotype. The V gene is TRBV28, the J gene TRBJ2-7, with 13 bases identical to TRBD2. This CDR3 is built from 15 residues. V shed 5 bases, J shed 2 bases, and the junction held 3 bases outside the gene matches. Germline CDR1 is MDHEN and CDR2 is SYDVKM. The CDR3 bases are TGTGCCAGCAGTCGGGGACTAGCGGGAACCTACGAGCAGTACTTC. The encoded protein is CASSRGLAGTYEQYF.

The rearrangement joins TRBV7-9 to TRBJ1-2, with D unresolved. This CDR3 comprises 17 residues. Germline loops: CDR1 SEHNR, CDR2 FQNEAQ (reference sequence). Trimming shortened V by 5 bases and J by 5 bases, and 24 bases separated the two germline ends. Here the CDR3 reads CASSPLEAGVPEYGYTF. As DNA, the CDR3 is TGTGCCAGCAGCCCCCTAGAGGCGGGAGTGCCTGAGTATGGCTACACCTTC.